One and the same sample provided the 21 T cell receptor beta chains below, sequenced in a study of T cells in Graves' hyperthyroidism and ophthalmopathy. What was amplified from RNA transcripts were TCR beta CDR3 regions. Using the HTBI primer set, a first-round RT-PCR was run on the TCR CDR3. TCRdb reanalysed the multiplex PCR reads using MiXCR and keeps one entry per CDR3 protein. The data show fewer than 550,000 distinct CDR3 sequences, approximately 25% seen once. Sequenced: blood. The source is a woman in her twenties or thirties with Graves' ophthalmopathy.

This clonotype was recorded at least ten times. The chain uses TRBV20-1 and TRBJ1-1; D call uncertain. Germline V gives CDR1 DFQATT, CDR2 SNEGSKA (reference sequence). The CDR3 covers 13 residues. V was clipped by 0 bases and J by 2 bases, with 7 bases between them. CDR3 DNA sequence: TGCAGTGCTAGAGACGACCATAACACTGAAGCTTTCTTT. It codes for CSARDDHNTEAFF.

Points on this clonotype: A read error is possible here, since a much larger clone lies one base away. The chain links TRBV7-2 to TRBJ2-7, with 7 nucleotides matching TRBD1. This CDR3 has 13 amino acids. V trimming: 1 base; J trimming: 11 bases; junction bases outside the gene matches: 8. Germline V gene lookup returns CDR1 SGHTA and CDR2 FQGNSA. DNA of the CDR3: TGTGCCAGCAGCTTAGGACAGGGTGAGGCCAAGTACTTC. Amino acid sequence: CASSLGQGEAKYF.

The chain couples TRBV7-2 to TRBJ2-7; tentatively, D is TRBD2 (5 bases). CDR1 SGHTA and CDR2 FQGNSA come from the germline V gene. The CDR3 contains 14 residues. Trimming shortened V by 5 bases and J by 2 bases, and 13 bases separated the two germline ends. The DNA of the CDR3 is TGTGCCAGCAGCCTTTTGGGAGTGACCTACGAGCAGTACTTC. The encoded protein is CASSLLGVTYEQYF.

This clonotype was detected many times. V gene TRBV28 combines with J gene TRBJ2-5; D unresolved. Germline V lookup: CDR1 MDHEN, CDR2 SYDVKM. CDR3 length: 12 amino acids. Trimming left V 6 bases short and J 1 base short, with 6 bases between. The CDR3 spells CASSFLQETQYF. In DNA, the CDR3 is TGTGCCAGCAGCTTCCTCCAAGAGACCCAGTACTTC.

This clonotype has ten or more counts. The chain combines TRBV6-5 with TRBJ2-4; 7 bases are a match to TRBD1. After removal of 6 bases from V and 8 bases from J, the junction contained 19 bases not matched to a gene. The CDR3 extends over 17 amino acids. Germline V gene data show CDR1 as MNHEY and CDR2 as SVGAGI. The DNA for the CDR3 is TGTGCCAGCAGCGACTCCGGACAGGAGCCATCGATGGACATTCAGTACTTC. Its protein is CASSDSGQEPSMDIQYF.

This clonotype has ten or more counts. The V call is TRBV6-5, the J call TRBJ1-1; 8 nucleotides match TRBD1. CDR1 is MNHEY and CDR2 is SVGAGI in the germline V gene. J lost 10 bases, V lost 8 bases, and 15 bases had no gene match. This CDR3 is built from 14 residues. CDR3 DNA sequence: TGTGCCAGCTGGTTGGCTCAGGGGGCGGTATCAGCTTTCTTT. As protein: CASWLAQGAVSAFF.

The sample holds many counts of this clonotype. CDR3: CASSPSWEHGYTF. The CDR3, as DNA: TGTGCCAGCAGTCCCAGTTGGGAACATGGCTACACCTTC. This chain connects TRBV12-3 or TRBV12-4 to TRBJ1-2; no clear D. V lost 5 bases and J lost 6, with 13 bases in between. The CDR3 loop spans 13 amino acids.

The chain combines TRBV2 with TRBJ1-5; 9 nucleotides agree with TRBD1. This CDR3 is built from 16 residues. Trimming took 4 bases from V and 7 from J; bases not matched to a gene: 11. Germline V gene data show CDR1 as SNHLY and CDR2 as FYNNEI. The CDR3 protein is CASSAGQGQNGQPQHF. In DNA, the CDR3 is TGTGCCAGCAGTGCGGGACAGGGTCAGAACGGCCAGCCCCAGCATTTT.

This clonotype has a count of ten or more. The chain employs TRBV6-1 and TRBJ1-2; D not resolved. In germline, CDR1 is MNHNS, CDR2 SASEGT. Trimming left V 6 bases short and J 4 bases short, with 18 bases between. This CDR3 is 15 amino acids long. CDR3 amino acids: CASRPTSNPGYGYTF. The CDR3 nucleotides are TGTGCCAGCAGGCCTACATCCAACCCGGGCTATGGCTACACCTTC.

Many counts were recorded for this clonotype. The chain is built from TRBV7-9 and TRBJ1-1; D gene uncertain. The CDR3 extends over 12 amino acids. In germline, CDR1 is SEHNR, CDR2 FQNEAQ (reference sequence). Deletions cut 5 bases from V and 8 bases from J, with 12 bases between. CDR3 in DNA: TGTGCCAGCAGCAACGACCAAACCGAAGCTTTCTTT. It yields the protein CASSNDQTEAFF.

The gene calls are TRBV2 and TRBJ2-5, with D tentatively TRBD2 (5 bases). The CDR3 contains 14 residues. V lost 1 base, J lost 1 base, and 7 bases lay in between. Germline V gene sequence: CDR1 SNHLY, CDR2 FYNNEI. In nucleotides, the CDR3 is TGTGCCAGCAGTGAAGACGGGGTCCAAGAGACCCAGTACTTC. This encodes CASSEDGVQETQYF.

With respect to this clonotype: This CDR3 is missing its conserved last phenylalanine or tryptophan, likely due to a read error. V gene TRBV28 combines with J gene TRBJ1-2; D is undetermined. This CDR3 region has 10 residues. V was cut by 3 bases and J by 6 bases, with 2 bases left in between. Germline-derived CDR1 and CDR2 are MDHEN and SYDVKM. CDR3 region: CASSFNGYTV. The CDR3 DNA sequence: TGTGCCAGCAGTTTCAATGGCTACACCGTC.

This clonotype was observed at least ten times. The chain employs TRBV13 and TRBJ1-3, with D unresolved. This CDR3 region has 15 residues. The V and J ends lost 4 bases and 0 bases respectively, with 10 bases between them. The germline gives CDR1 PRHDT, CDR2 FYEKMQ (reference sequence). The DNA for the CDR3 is TGTGCCAGCAGCTACACAGCTTTCTCTGGAAACACCATATATTTT. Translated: CASSYTAFSGNTIYF.

The CDR3 loop reads CASSLGLTGGVHEQYF. The CDR3 DNA reads as TGCGCCAGCAGCTTAGGCTTAACAGGGGGAGTCCACGAGCAGTACTTC. J is TRBJ2-7 and V is TRBV5-1; 8 nucleotides match TRBD1. Trimming removed 2 bases from V and 5 bases from J; junction bases left unmatched: 12. The length of the CDR3 is 16 residues. Germline V gene lookup returns CDR1 SGHRS and CDR2 YFSETQ. The full variable domain, with the rest looked up from reference TRBV5-1 and TRBJ2-7, is KAGVTQTPRYLIKTRGQQVTLSCSPISGHRSVSWYQQTPGQGLQFLFEYFSETQRNKGNFPGRFSGRQFSNSRSEMNVSTLELGDSALYLCASSLGLTGGVHEQYFGPGTRLTVT.

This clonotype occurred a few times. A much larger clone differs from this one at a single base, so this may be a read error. CDR3 nucleotide sequence: TGCAGTGCTAGAGCTGAAGCTTGCTTT. Translated: CSARAEACF. The J gene is TRBJ1-1, the V gene TRBV20-1; D unresolved. The germline CDR1 and CDR2 sequences are DFQATT and SNEGSKA (reference sequence). There are 9 residues in the CDR3.

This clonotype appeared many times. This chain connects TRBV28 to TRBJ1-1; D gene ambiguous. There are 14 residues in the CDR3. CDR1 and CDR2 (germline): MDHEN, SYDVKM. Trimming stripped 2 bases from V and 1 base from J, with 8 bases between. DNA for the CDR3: TGTGCCAGCAGTTTAATTGTTGAGAACACTGAAGCTTTCTTT. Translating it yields CASSLIVENTEAFF.

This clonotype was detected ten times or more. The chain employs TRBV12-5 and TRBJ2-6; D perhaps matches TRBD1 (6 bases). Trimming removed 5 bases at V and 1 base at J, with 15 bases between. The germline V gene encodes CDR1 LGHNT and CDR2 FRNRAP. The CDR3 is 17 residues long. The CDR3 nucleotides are TGTGCTAGTGGTCGACAGGATCCTTTTTCTGGGGCCAACGTCCTGACTTTC. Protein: CASGRQDPFSGANVLTF.

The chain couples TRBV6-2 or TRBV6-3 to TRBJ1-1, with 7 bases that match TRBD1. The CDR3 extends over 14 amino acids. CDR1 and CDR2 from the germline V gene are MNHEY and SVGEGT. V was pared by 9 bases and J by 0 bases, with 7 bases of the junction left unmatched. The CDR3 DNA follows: TGTGCCAGTCCCTCAGGGGGGATGAACACTGAAGCTTTCTTT. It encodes CASPSGGMNTEAFF.

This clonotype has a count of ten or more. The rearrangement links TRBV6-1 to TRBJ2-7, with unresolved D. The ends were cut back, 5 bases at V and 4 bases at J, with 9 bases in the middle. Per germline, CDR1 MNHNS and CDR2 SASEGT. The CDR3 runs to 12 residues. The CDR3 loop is CASSKDTYEQYF. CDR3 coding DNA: TGTGCCAGCAGTAAAGACACGTACGAGCAGTACTTC.

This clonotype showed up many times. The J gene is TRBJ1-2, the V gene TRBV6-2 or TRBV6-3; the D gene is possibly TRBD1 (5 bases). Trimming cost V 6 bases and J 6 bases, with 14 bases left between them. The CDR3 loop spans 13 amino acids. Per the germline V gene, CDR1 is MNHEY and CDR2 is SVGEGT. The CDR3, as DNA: TGTGCCAGCAGCCCAACCAGGGTAGATGGCTACACCTTC. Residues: CASSPTRVDGYTF.

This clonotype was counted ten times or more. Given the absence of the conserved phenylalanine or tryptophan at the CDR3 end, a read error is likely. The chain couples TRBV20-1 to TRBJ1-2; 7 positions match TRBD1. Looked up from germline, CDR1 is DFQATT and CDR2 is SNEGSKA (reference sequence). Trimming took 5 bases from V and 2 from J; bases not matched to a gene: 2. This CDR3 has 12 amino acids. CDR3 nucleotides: TGCAGTGCTCTACAGGGGAACTATGGCTACACCTCC. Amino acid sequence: CSALQGNYGYTS.